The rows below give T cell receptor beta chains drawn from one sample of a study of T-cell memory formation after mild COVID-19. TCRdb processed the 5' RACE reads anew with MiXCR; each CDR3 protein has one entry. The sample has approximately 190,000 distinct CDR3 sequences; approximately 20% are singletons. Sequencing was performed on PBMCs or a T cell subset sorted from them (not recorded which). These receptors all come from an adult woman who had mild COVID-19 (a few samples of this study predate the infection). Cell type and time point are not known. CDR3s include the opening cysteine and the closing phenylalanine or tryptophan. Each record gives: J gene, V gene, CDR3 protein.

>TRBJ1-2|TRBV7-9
CASSSPGHHYGYTF
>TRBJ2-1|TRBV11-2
CASSLDWGGREQFF
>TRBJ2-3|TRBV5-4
CASSVAGGGTDTQYF
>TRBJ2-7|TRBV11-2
CASSLGAGSEQYF
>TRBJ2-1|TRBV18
CASSRLLGDHALSSYNEQFF
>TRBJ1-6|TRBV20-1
CSARATGISSYNSPLHF
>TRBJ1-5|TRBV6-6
CASSYSGSGDQPQHF
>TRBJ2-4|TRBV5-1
CASSLATTGRDIQYF
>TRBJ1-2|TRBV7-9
CASSIDRLYGYTF
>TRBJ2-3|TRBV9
CASSVGVDTQYF
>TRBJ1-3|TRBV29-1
CSARRGNTIYF
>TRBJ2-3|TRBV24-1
CATSDWRDRATDTQYF
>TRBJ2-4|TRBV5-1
CASKTGDIAKNIQYF
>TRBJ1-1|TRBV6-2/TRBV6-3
CASNRWTGDTEAFF
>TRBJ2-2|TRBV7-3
CASSLTYTGELFF
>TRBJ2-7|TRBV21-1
CASIPGQPFQQYF
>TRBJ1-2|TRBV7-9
CASSLEGTVNYGYTF
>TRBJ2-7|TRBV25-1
CASSEWASYEQYF
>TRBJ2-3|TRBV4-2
CASSPLTGVGTDTQYF
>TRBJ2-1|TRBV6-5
CASSYSGQRGAGSYNEQFF
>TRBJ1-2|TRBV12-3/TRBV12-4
CASSLSGITGLDGYTF
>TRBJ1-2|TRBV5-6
CASSLVASYGYTF
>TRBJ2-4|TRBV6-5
CASSFPGSQGQYF
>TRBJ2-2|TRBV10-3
CAINQLAGGTNTGELFF
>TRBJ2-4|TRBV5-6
CASSVVSGKNIQYF
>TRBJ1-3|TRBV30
CAWRSGNTIYF
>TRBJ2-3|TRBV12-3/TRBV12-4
CASSLGLAGLGGTDTQYF
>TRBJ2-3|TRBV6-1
CASSEGVHGTDTQYF
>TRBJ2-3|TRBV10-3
CAISDKPGTSGASDTQYF
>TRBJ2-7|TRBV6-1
CASTVTGGGYEQYF
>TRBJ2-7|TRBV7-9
CASSLVTSAYEQYF